This is a list of T cell receptor beta chains from one sample in a study of response to subunit inactivated influenza vaccine. TCRdb re-analysed the RT-PCR reads in MiXCR, keeping a single row per CDR3 protein. Of about 800,000 distinct CDR3 sequences in the sample, about 20% were seen once. This material consisted of PBMCs from blood, taken more than 4 days after vaccination. All receptors derive from a man aged 45 to 65 who received an inactivated influenza vaccine. Each CDR3 is given with its conserved first and last residue. The D gene is left open where the match is weak. Expanded clones get a size class; other rows say once, few or many, or leave the size out.

few	TRBJ2-1	NA	TRBV4-3	CASSQDEGLSYNEQFF	TGCGCCAGCAGCCAAGATGAGGGGCTCTCCTACAATGAGCAGTTCTTC
NA	TRBJ2-7	NA	TRBV10-1	CASSESTYYEQYF	TGCGCCAGCAGTGAGTCTACCTACTACGAGCAGTACTTC
few	TRBJ1-1	NA	TRBV29-1	CSLLSGKNTEAFF	TGCAGCTTATTGTCGGGGAAGAACACTGAAGCTTTCTTT
few	TRBJ1-1	TRBD1	TRBV25-1	CASSDMEDRVNTEAFF	TGTGCCAGCAGTGATATGGAAGACAGGGTCAACACTGAAGCTTTCTTT
NA	TRBJ2-1	TRBD1	TRBV3-1	CASSQDSTGAAEQFF	TGTGCCAGCAGCCAAGACTCGACAGGGGCCGCTGAGCAGTTCTTC
few	TRBJ1-1	NA	TRBV20-1	CSASGYIKNTEAFF	TGCAGTGCCTCTGGATACATTAAGAACACTGAAGCTTTCTTT
NA	TRBJ2-3	TRBD2	TRBV4-3	CASSQAGEGSDTQYF	TGCGCCAGCAGCCAAGCCGGGGAGGGGTCAGATACGCAGTATTTT
many	TRBJ2-5	NA	TRBV5-1	CASSLTGSQETQYF	TGCGCCAGCAGCTTGACAGGTAGCCAAGAGACCCAGTACTTC
few	TRBJ2-3	NA	TRBV7-4	CASSLVPRSSSTDTQYF	TGTGCCAGCAGCTTAGTGCCCAGGAGCTCTAGCACAGATACGCAGTATTTT
NA	TRBJ1-5	NA	TRBV5-1	CASSLAPGDSNQPQHF	TGCGCCAGCAGCTTGGCTCCAGGGGATAGCAATCAGCCCCAGCATTTT
NA	TRBJ2-5	TRBD2	TRBV20-1	CSASRTGGQSSQYF	TGCAGTGCTAGTCGAACGGGGGGGCAATCGTCCCAGTACTTC
NA	TRBJ2-1	TRBD2	TRBV7-3	CASSPLAGGINEQFF	TGTGCCAGCAGCCCCCTAGCGGGAGGGATAAATGAGCAGTTCTTC
few	TRBJ2-7	TRBD2	TRBV2	CASRAGLAGSEQYF	TGTGCCAGCAGGGCAGGACTAGCGGGAAGCGAGCAGTACTTC
few	TRBJ1-1	TRBD1	TRBV12-3/TRBV12-4	CASSLAWDRGNTEAFF	TGTGCCAGCAGTTTAGCTTGGGACAGGGGGAACACTGAAGCTTTCTTT
NA	TRBJ1-1	NA	TRBV5-1	CASRRLNTEAFF	TGCGCCAGCAGGCGGCTGAACACTGAAGCTTTCTTT
few	TRBJ2-7	NA	TRBV18	CASSPGNGYEQYF	TGTGCCAGCTCACCAGGGAATGGATACGAGCAGTACTTC
few	TRBJ1-5	TRBD1	TRBV12-3/TRBV12-4	CASSLTGGGGNQPQHF	TGTGCCAGCAGTTTAACAGGGGGGGGAGGCAATCAGCCCCAGCATTTT
few	TRBJ2-7	TRBD2	TRBV7-6	CASSLVAGEYYEQYF	TGTGCCAGCAGCTTAGTCGCGGGAGAGTACTACGAGCAGTACTTC
NA	TRBJ1-5	TRBD1	TRBV6-2/TRBV6-3	CASSPQGAGRNQPQHF	TGTGCCAGCAGTCCCCAGGGGGCTGGTCGCAATCAGCCCCAGCATTTT
NA	TRBJ1-5	NA	TRBV9	CASSPNVGGAQPQHF	TGTGCCAGCAGCCCTAACGTGGGGGGTGCTCAGCCCCAGCATTTT
NA	TRBJ2-5	NA	TRBV20-1	CSARDLLDRSETQYF	TGCAGTGCTAGAGATCTCTTGGATCGATCGGAGACCCAGTACTTC
few	TRBJ2-6	TRBD2	TRBV7-9	CASSPIRGGRGANVLTF	TGTGCCAGCAGCCCGATAAGGGGAGGGAGAGGGGCCAACGTCCTGACTTTC